The 5 T cell receptor beta chains presented below share a single source sample, sequenced in a study of cytomegalovirus exposure and HLA in healthy donors. The primer mix had 60 Vbeta and 13 Jbeta primers. Here immunoSEQ multiplex PCR was the method, and the copy in TCRdb shows in-frame clones only, minus some. The sample lists 150,000 to 200,000 clones; 82% were seen once. The sequencing sample was made of PBMCs. All receptors come from a man aged 35-49 years in good health and CMV-seronegative.

The rearrangement joins TRBV18 to TRBJ1-1; D remains unclear. The length of the CDR3 is 14 residues. Germline-derived CDR1 and CDR2 are KGHSH and LQKENI. V lost 2 bases, J lost 1 base, and 8 bases lay in between. CDR3 residues: CASSPLTQNTEAFF. CDR3 coding DNA: TGTGCCAGCTCACCATTAACACAGAACACTGAAGCTTTCTTT.

The rearrangement links TRBV5-1 to TRBJ1-4; 10 positions match TRBD1. Germline V gene sequence: CDR1 SGHRS, CDR2 YFSETQ. This CDR3 is 15 amino acids long. V shed 4 bases, J shed 8 bases, and the junction held 8 bases outside the gene matches. CDR3 protein: CASSPGQGGGEKLFF. DNA of the CDR3: TGCGCCAGCAGCCCCGGACAGGGGGGAGGGGAAAAACTGTTTTTT.

The chain joins TRBV5-6 to TRBJ2-3; D may be TRBD1 (5 bases). This CDR3 contains 15 residues. V was pared by 5 bases and J by 0 bases, with 13 bases between. Germline CDR1 and CDR2: SGHDT and YYEEEE. CDR3 nucleotides: TGTGCCAGCAGGCGCAGGGATTTCAGCACAGATACGCAGTATTTT. Its translation is CASRRRDFSTDTQYF. Together with reference TRBV5-6 and TRBJ2-3, the CDR3 gives the full variable domain: DAGVTQSPTHLIKTRGQQVTLRCSPKSGHDTVSWYQQALGQGPQFIFQYYEEEERQRGNFPDRFSGHQFPNYSSELNVNALLLGDSALYLCASRRRDFSTDTQYFGPGTRLTVL.

This clone was detected only a few times. V usage is TRBV5-8 and J usage is TRBJ2-4; TRBD1 matches at 8 bases. This CDR3 is 15 amino acids long. J gave up 1 base and V 3 bases, and 3 bases lay outside the gene matches. Per germline, CDR1 SGHTS and CDR2 YDEGEE. The chain's CDR3 is CASSWGDRAKNIQYF. Written as DNA, the CDR3 is TGTGCCAGCAGCTGGGGGGACAGGGCCAAAAACATTCAGTACTTC.

The V call is TRBV15, the J call TRBJ1-3; possible D gene TRBD1, 5 bases. The CDR3 extends over 17 amino acids. Trimming took 1 base from V and 0 from J, leaving 13 bases between them. Germline assignment: CDR1 LNHNV and CDR2 YYDKDF (reference sequence). The CDR3 reads CATSRGGRGFSGNTIYF. The CDR3 DNA follows: TGTGCCACCAGCAGAGGGGGGAGGGGATTCTCTGGAAACACCATATATTTT.